This is a list of T cell receptor beta chains from one sample in a study of human T cells and chemical hapten exposure. One entry per CDR3 protein, called by TCRdb with MiXCR from the RACE reads. The table has a few hundred thousand distinct CDR3 sequences, 5.5% seen once. Material: whole blood, obtained in connection with sensitization to the hapten diphenylcyclopropenone (DPC). The receptor set was obtained from a woman aged 18-35 years with alopecia areata. Some clones in this sample may be carry-over from other donors' samples. Each CDR3 is given with its conserved first and last residue. Fields, in order: clone size, V gene, D gene, J gene, CDR3 DNA, CDR3 protein. The D gene is left open where the match is weak. Clone size is shown for a subset of rows, as once, few, many or a class of expanded clone.

many	TRBV11-2	TRBD2	TRBJ2-5	TGTGCCAGCAGCTTAGTAGCGGGGGGGCCGGAGACCCAGTACTTC	CASSLVAGGPETQYF
few	TRBV14	NA	TRBJ2-5	TGTGCCAGCAGCCAAGAACAACAAGAGACCCAGTACTTC	CASSQEQQETQYF
few	TRBV5-1	TRBD1	TRBJ2-7	TGCGCCAGCAGCAACCCCGGGACAGCCTACGAGCAGTACTTC	CASSNPGTAYEQYF
few	TRBV7-9	NA	TRBJ1-1	TGTGCCAGCAGCTTAGGTCCAGTGTTTTACACTGAAGCTTTCTTT	CASSLGPVFYTEAFF
few	TRBV20-1	TRBD1	TRBJ1-2	TGCAGTGCTAGTAGCTCGGGACAGGGTGACAGCTACACCTTC	CSASSSGQGDSYTF
few	TRBV10-3	NA	TRBJ2-7	TGTGCCATCAGTGCTAGGGGACAAACCAACTACGAGCAGTACTTC	CAISARGQTNYEQYF
few	TRBV6-6	TRBD1	TRBJ1-5	TGTGCCAGCAGGCCGACAGGGGGCAATCAGCCCCAGCATTTT	CASRPTGGNQPQHF
many	TRBV6-5	NA	TRBJ1-4	TGTGCCAGCAGCCCCGAGCGAAGGGAAAAACTGTTTTTT	CASSPERREKLFF
NA	TRBV7-2	NA	TRBJ1-2	TGTGCCAGCAGCTCCCCGAGTAACAGTAACTATGGCTACACCTTC	CASSSPSNSNYGYTF
many	TRBV18	TRBD1	TRBJ1-6	TGTGCCAGCTCACCACTGCGGGCAGGGGGAAATAATTCACCCCTCCACTTT	CASSPLRAGGNNSPLHF
NA	TRBV7-3	NA	TRBJ2-2	TGTGCCAGCAGCGCGATACAGGGTTCCGGGGAGCTGTTTTTT	CASSAIQGSGELFF
many	TRBV6-5	NA	TRBJ1-5	TGTGCCAGCAGCCAGGACAACGATAGCAATCAGCCCCAGCATTTT	CASSQDNDSNQPQHF
NA	TRBV5-1	NA	TRBJ2-6	TGCGCCAGCAGGGTAACAGTGAACGCGCCTGGGGCCAACGTCCTGACTTTC	CASRVTVNAPGANVLTF
few	TRBV6-5	NA	TRBJ1-1	TGTGCCAGCAGTTACAGCAAGGCAGGGCGGACTGAAGCTTTCTTT	CASSYSKAGRTEAFF
few	TRBV5-6	NA	TRBJ1-2	TGTGCCAGCAGCTTGGGTGTAGGTCACTATGGCTACACCTTC	CASSLGVGHYGYTF
many	TRBV12-3/TRBV12-4	NA	TRBJ1-1	TGTGCCAGCAGTTTCTCGGGGGCGAGTACTGAAGCTTTCTTT	CASSFSGASTEAFF
few	TRBV6-6	NA	TRBJ2-7	TGTGCCAGCAGCCCAGCCTTGGACAGAAACTACGAGCAGTACTTC	CASSPALDRNYEQYF
NA	TRBV9	TRBD2	TRBJ2-3	TGTGCCAGCAGCACCCTAGCGGGGGGGTCAGATACGCAGTATTTT	CASSTLAGGSDTQYF
few	TRBV12-3/TRBV12-4	NA	TRBJ1-6	TGTGCCAGCACCAGGGCGGGTGTTTGGTCACCCCTCCACTTT	CASTRAGVWSPLHF
few	TRBV6-1	TRBD1	TRBJ2-3	TGTGCCAGCAGGAGGGGGACAGGGGGAATACCTAGCACAGATACGCAGTATTTT	CASRRGTGGIPSTDTQYF
NA	TRBV5-4	NA	TRBJ2-7	TGTGCCAGCAGCTTGGCTAACTCCTACGAGCAGTACTTC	CASSLANSYEQYF
many	TRBV6-5	TRBD1	TRBJ2-2	TGTGCCAGCAGTATCAGGGGGCGCAACACCGGGGAGCTGTTTTTT	CASSIRGRNTGELFF
NA	TRBV4-2	NA	TRBJ2-7	TGTGCCAGCAGCCAAGATCAAGGGGGGGCCTACGAGCAGTACTTC	CASSQDQGGAYEQYF
few	TRBV5-1	NA	TRBJ2-1	TGCGCCAGCAGCTTGGCCAACACCTACAATGAGCAGTTCTTC	CASSLANTYNEQFF
NA	TRBV7-9	NA	TRBJ2-7	TGTGCCAGCGGTCAAGGTTTCTCCTACGAGCAGTACTTC	CASGQGFSYEQYF
few	TRBV7-2	TRBD2	TRBJ2-3	TGTGCCAGCAGCTCGGGGGGGCTACCTTCACGTACGCAGTATTTT	CASSSGGLPSRTQYF
few	TRBV27	NA	TRBJ2-3	TGTGCCAGCAGTTTTGGGCTCCTACGAGGAGCAGATACGCAGTATTTT	CASSFGLLRGADTQYF
few	TRBV18	NA	TRBJ1-3	TGTGCCAGCTCACTTACCCCCGACGGGGCGAGAAACACCATATATTTT	CASSLTPDGARNTIYF
NA	TRBV6-5	NA	TRBJ1-1	NA	CASSSSDGPTEAFF
NA	TRBV6-6	NA	TRBJ1-3	TGTGCCAGCACCTACGGGGAGGGGGCTGGAAACACCATATATTTT	CASTYGEGAGNTIYF
NA	TRBV7-9	NA	TRBJ1-3	TGTGCCAGCAGCTTATGGCTCGGTGACAGTTCCTCTGGAAACACCATATATTTT	CASSLWLGDSSSGNTIYF
many	TRBV11-2	NA	TRBJ2-7	TGTGCCAGCAGCTTAGGAAGTTACGAGCAGTACTTC	CASSLGSYEQYF
many	TRBV5-6	TRBD1	TRBJ1-2	TGTGCCAGCAGCCCAAACCAGGGGGCGCTTCTTCTTGGCTACACCTTC	CASSPNQGALLLGYTF
few	TRBV12-3/TRBV12-4	NA	TRBJ1-1	TGTGCCAGCAGTTTCATTGGCACTGAAGCTTTCTTT	CASSFIGTEAFF
many	TRBV5-1	NA	TRBJ2-5	TGCGCCAGCAGCCACAGGAAGGCCGACCAAGAGACCCAGTACTTC	CASSHRKADQETQYF
many	TRBV7-2	NA	TRBJ2-3	TGTGCCAGCAGCCTTACCGGACAGATCACAGATACGCAGTATTTT	CASSLTGQITDTQYF
many	TRBV18	TRBD1	TRBJ1-1	TGTGCCAGCTCGACAGGGGCCGATAATGAAGCTTTCTTT	CASSTGADNEAFF
few	TRBV27	NA	TRBJ1-1	TGTGCCAGCAGTCCCAGTGGCTTAATGAACACTGAAGCTTTCTTT	CASSPSGLMNTEAFF